The 12 T cell receptor beta chains given below trace back to one sample, sequenced in a study of response to subunit inactivated influenza vaccine (dated 2018 in TCRdb). Library construction relied on RT-PCR. The listed sequencing device is Illumina HiSeq 2500. The public reads were quality trimmed at Q25 with fastp and then assembled into clones with MiXCR by TCRdb, keeping productive beta chains. Duplicate CDR3 protein sequences are folded into a single record with the most common DNA and genes. For this sample the table gives about 520,000 distinct CDR3 sequences, of which 9.5% to 13% were detected only once. The ten largest clonotypes hold approximately 12% of the sample. The sample's time point, from its label and the paper: 45 to 50 days after influenza vaccine administration. Source: PBMCs from blood, taken around seven weeks after vaccination. Receptor source: a man over 45 who received an inactivated influenza vaccine. Donor details come from another sample of the same person, matched by shared clones.

This clonotype was counted a few times. The chain carries TRBV29-1 and TRBJ2-7; D is perhaps TRBD1 (7 bases). Germline CDR1 is SQVTM and CDR2 is ANQGSEA. This CDR3 comprises 13 residues. Trimming removed 7 bases at V and 2 bases at J, with 15 bases between. This CDR3 is CSGISRGAYEQYF. The CDR3 nucleotides read TGCAGCGGCATCAGCAGGGGGGCCTACGAGCAGTACTTC.

This clonotype was found a few times. This chain links TRBV4-2 with TRBJ1-2; D gene ambiguous. CDR1 is LGHNA, CDR2 YNFKEQ, per germline. V shed 0 bases and J shed 0 bases, with 11 bases lying between them. The CDR3 covers 16 residues. CDR3 amino acids: CASSQDLTVANYGYTF. The CDR3 DNA is TGTGCCAGCAGCCAAGACCTGACGGTAGCTAACTATGGCTACACCTTC.

This clonotype has more than one count but fewer than ten. V usage is TRBV15 and J usage is TRBJ1-2; 12 nucleotides match TRBD1. The ends lost 3 bases at V and 8 bases at J; junction bases unmatched: 7. Germline CDR1 is LNHNV and CDR2 is YYDKDF (reference sequence). The CDR3 has 15 amino acids. The CDR3 sequence: CATSRPGQGAPGYTF. Written as DNA, the CDR3 is TGTGCCACCAGCAGGCCGGGACAGGGGGCGCCGGGCTACACCTTC.

This CDR3 is CSVATVDEQYF. CDR3 DNA: TGCAGCGTTGCTACAGTGGACGAGCAGTACTTC. The chain employs TRBV29-1 and TRBJ2-7; D gene ambiguous. V shed 4 bases and J shed 5 bases, with 9 bases lying between them. Germline V lookup: CDR1 SQVTM, CDR2 ANQGSEA. CDR3 length: 11 residues.

This clonotype was picked up many times. The genes are TRBV20-1 and TRBJ2-1; D unclear. The CDR3 has 12 residues. Germline V gene data show CDR1 as DFQATT and CDR2 as SNEGSKA (reference sequence). Trimming removed 1 base at V and 9 bases at J, with 10 bases between. CDR3 sequence: CSARGTHGEQFF. As DNA, the CDR3 is TGCAGTGCTAGAGGGACCCACGGTGAGCAGTTCTTC.

The CDR3, as DNA: TGTGCCAGCAGCCCGGGGAAGGGCCTTACTGGGGCCAACGTCCTGACTTTC. It is translated as CASSPGKGLTGANVLTF. The rearrangement joins TRBV12-3 or TRBV12-4 to TRBJ2-6; a weak D match, TRBD2 (5 bases). Trimming took 6 bases from V and 2 from J, leaving 17 bases between them. CDR3 length equals 17 residues.

This clonotype was found many times. This chain uses TRBV7-9 with TRBJ2-1; a possible D gene is TRBD1 (5 bases). Per germline, CDR1 SEHNR and CDR2 FQNEAQ (reference sequence). Trimming removed 1 base at V and 1 base at J, with 8 bases between. The length of the CDR3 is 15 residues. CDR3 amino acids: CASSLVPGSYNEQFF. In DNA form, the CDR3 reads TGTGCCAGCAGCTTAGTACCAGGGTCCTACAATGAGCAGTTCTTC.

In its sample, this clonotype was seen a few times. V is TRBV29-1 and J is TRBJ2-4; D tentatively fits TRBD1 or TRBD2 (5 bases each). Trimming shortened V by 7 bases and J by 2 bases, and 12 bases separated the two germline ends. The CDR3 length is 13 residues. Germline V gives CDR1 SQVTM, CDR2 ANQGSEA. CDR3 sequence: CSATWGTKNIQYF. As DNA, the CDR3 is TGCAGCGCCACCTGGGGGACCAAAAACATTCAGTACTTC.

In its sample, this clonotype was seen a few times. This rearrangement joins TRBV5-1 to TRBJ2-7, with 8 positions matching TRBD1. From germline, CDR1 is SGHRS and CDR2 YFSETQ. The CDR3 totals 20 residues. With V trimmed by 3 bases and J by 3 bases, 23 bases remained unmatched. The CDR3, as DNA: TGCGCCAGCAGCTACGAACCCAACAGGGGGAATATGGGTTTTGACTACGAGCAGTACTTC. It translates to CASSYEPNRGNMGFDYEQYF.

This clonotype occurred a few times. The CDR3 nucleotides are TGCAGTGCCTACCTAGGGACGGATGAGCAGTTCTTC. It specifies CSAYLGTDEQFF. The V and J genes are TRBV20-1 and TRBJ2-1, with D perhaps matching TRBD1 or TRBD2 (5 bases each). Between the trimmed V and J ends, which lost 6 bases and 8 bases, there was a span of 14 bases. CDR1 is DFQATT, CDR2 SNEGSKA, per germline (reference sequence). The CDR3 sequence is 12 residues long.

J is TRBJ1-2 and V is TRBV5-5; TRBD1 matches 8 bases. V lost 4 bases, J lost 6 bases, and 5 bases stayed unmatched. The CDR3 totals 13 residues. Germline lookup yields CDR1 SGHKS and CDR2 YYEKEE (reference sequence). CDR3 DNA: TGTGCCAGCAGCGAGGGACAGGTTGATGGCTACACCTTC. This encodes CASSEGQVDGYTF.

V and J are TRBV15 and TRBJ2-4; perhaps TRBD1 as D (6 bases). V was clipped by 2 bases and J by 3 bases, with 14 bases between them. This CDR3 contains 16 residues. The germline V gene encodes CDR1 LNHNV and CDR2 YYDKDF (reference sequence). CDR3 residues: CATSRPTNRDKNIQYF. The DNA of the CDR3 is TGTGCCACCAGCAGACCCACCAACAGGGACAAAAACATTCAGTACTTC.